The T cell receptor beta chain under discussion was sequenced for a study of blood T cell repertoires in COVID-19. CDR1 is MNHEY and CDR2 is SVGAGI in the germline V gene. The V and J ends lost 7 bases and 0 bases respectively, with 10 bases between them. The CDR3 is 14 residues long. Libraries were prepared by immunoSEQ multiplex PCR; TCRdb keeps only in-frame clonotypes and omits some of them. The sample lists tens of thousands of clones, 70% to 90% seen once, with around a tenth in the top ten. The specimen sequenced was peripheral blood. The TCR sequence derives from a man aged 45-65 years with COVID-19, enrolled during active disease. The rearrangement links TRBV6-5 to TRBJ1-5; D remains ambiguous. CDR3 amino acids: CASKGGSSNQPQHF. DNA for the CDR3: TGTGCCAGCAAGGGAGGGTCTAGCAATCAGCCCCAGCATTTT.